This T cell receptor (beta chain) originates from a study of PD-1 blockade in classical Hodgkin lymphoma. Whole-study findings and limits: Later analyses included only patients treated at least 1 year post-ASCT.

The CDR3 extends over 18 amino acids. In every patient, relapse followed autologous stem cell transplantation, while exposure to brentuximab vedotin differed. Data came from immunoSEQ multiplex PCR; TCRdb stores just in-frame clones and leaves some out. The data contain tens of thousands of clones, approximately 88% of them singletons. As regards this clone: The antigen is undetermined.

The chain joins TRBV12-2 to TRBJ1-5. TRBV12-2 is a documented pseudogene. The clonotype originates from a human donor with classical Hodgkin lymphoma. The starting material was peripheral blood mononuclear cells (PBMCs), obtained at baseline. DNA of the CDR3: TGTGCAAGTCGCCGGTCGGATGTTACGGGACTCCCCTATCAGCCCCAGCATTTT. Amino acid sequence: CASRRSDVTGLPYQPQHF.